This entry features one T cell receptor beta chain sequence. Its matching antigen is unknown. The sample originates from a study of response to subunit inactivated influenza vaccine. The CDR3 is 13 amino acids. Trimming removed 3 bases at V and 7 bases at J, with 10 bases between. Germline CDR1 reads SGHTA; CDR2 reads FQGNSA. Whole-study results and caveats: Authors proposed each seasonal influenza vaccination draws in few new T cells.

TCRdb analysed the RT-PCR reads with MiXCR anew, one entry per CDR3 protein. In the table there are around 480,000 distinct CDR3 sequences, about 17% of which are singletons. The chain joins TRBV7-2 to TRBJ1-5; D not certain. The source was CD4+ T cells sorted from PBMCs, collected around 2 years after vaccination. The TCR originated in a man aged 45 to 75 who received an inactivated influenza vaccine. The CDR3 loop reads CASSFRGDQPQHF. As DNA, the CDR3 is TGTGCCAGCAGCTTTAGAGGCGACCAGCCCCAGCATTTT.